What follows are 14 T cell receptor beta chains derived from one specimen sequenced in a study of T cell responses to AZD1222 COVID-19 vaccine. The protocol was immunoSEQ multiplex PCR, while the TCRdb copy is restricted to in-frame clones and leaves out a portion. The sample records about 99,000 clones, 87% being singletons. The sample here was peripheral blood, taken on day 0 of AZD1222 vaccination. These receptors were collected from an adult in good health.

There are a few counts of this clone. The rearrangement joins TRBV4-3 to TRBJ2-1; D assignment may be TRBD1 or TRBD2 (6 bases each). Germline CDR1 and CDR2: LGHNA and YSLEER. Trimming pared 10 bases from V and 6 bases from J, leaving 16 bases between. This CDR3 contains 13 residues. CDR3 residues: CAKRGAPCNEQFF. In nucleotides, the CDR3 is TGCGCCAAGAGGGGGGCCCCCTGCAATGAGCAGTTCTTC.

V is TRBV4-2 and J is TRBJ1-2; D gene unclear. The CDR3 is 14 residues long. Trimming removed 0 bases at V and 2 bases at J, with 7 bases between. The V gene's germline CDR1 is LGHNA and CDR2 YNFKEQ. The CDR3 DNA sequence: TGTGCCAGCAGCCAAGATTCACAGAACTATGGCTACACCTTC. Its protein product is CASSQDSQNYGYTF.

This chain uses TRBV4-3 with TRBJ1-4; D gene ambiguous. V lost 0 bases to trimming and J lost 3 bases, with 11 bases between them. The germline CDR1 and CDR2 sequences are LGHNA and YSLEER. This CDR3 spans 16 amino acids. The CDR3 loop reads CASSQDVAQANEKLFF. In DNA, the CDR3 is TGCGCCAGCAGCCAAGACGTCGCGCAGGCTAATGAAAAACTGTTTTTT.

V gene TRBV19 combines with J gene TRBJ1-6, with 9 positions matching TRBD1. Germline V gives CDR1 LNHDA, CDR2 SQIVND (reference sequence). The CDR3 extends over 14 amino acids. V was pared by 6 bases and J by 6 bases, with 3 bases of the junction left unmatched. CDR3 amino acids: CASSLDRGNSPLHF. In nucleotides, the CDR3 is TGTGCCAGTAGCCTGGACAGGGGTAATTCACCCCTCCACTTT.

The gene calls are TRBV6-5 and TRBJ1-2, with 9 bases matching TRBD1. Germline lookup yields CDR1 MNHEY and CDR2 SVGAGI. The CDR3 length is 14 residues. With 5 bases clipped from V and 2 bases from J, the junction kept 3 bases outside the gene matches. The CDR3 region is CASSPDRGNYGYTF. The CDR3 DNA is TGTGCCAGCAGTCCGGACAGGGGCAACTATGGCTACACCTTC.

A single count supports this clone. The chain employs TRBV5-4 and TRBJ1-6; D unclear. Trimming stripped 2 bases from V and 0 bases from J, with 6 bases between. The CDR3 is 15 residues long. Germline CDR1 SGHNT, CDR2 YYREEE (reference sequence). The CDR3 protein is CASSFSSSYNSPLHF. The CDR3 DNA reads TGTGCCAGCAGCTTTTCGAGCTCCTATAATTCACCCCTCCACTTT.

V usage is TRBV19 and J usage is TRBJ1-5, with 8 bases aligning to TRBD1. This CDR3 comprises 17 residues. The V and J ends lost 5 bases and 2 bases, in that order; junction bases with no gene match: 11. Germline-derived CDR1 and CDR2 are LNHDA and SQIVND (reference sequence). CDR3 protein: CASSPPGGTGRNQPQHF. The DNA of the CDR3 is TGTGCCAGTAGTCCCCCCGGCGGGACAGGACGCAATCAGCCCCAGCATTTT.

The genes are TRBV14 and TRBJ2-2; 7 bases agree with TRBD1. V gave up 5 bases and J gave up 0 bases; unmatched junction bases: 6. The CDR3 contains 16 residues. Germline V lookup: CDR1 SGHDN, CDR2 FVKESK. In nucleotides, the CDR3 is TGTGCCAGCAGCGGAGACAGGGTCCCGAACACCGGGGAGCTGTTTTTT. Its protein product is CASSGDRVPNTGELFF.

The DNA for the CDR3 is TGTGCCAGCAGCTTATCTAGCGGGGGGGCGGCGACCCAGTACTTC. It encodes CASSLSSGGAATQYF. The chain couples TRBV5-4 to TRBJ2-5, with 12 positions matching TRBD2. The junction had 6 bases not matched to a gene; V was cut back by 2 bases and J by 7 bases. Germline V gene lookup returns CDR1 SGHNT and CDR2 YYREEE (reference sequence). The CDR3 loop spans 15 amino acids.

This chain uses TRBV13 with TRBJ2-7, with D possibly matching TRBD2 (5 bases). In germline, CDR1 is PRHDT, CDR2 FYEKMQ (reference sequence). V was clipped by 5 bases and J by 0 bases, with 11 bases between them. This CDR3 has 14 amino acids. CDR3 nucleotides: TGTGCCAGCAGCCCCCGGGATACCTCCTACGAGCAGTACTTC. It codes for CASSPRDTSYEQYF.

The chain has TRBV5-5 and TRBJ2-3; a possible D gene is TRBD1 (5 bases). V shed 0 bases and J shed 0 bases, with 11 bases lying between them. CDR3 length equals 16 residues. Germline values: CDR1 SGHKS, CDR2 YYEKEE (reference sequence). The CDR3 protein is CASSLEGAASTDTQYF. DNA for the CDR3: TGTGCCAGCAGCTTGGAAGGGGCAGCTAGCACAGATACGCAGTATTTT.

J is TRBJ2-2 and V is TRBV19; D is unclear. The germline V gene has CDR1 LNHDA and CDR2 SQIVND (reference sequence). Trimming removed 7 bases at V and 4 bases at J, with 4 bases between. This CDR3 region has 11 residues. The chain's CDR3 is CASTLTGELFF. The CDR3 DNA is TGTGCCAGTACCCTCACCGGGGAGCTGTTTTTT.

The genes are TRBV19 and TRBJ1-5; the D gene is possibly TRBD1 (5 bases). The V end was cut by 5 bases, the J end by 9 bases, with 11 bases between. Looked up from germline, CDR1 is LNHDA and CDR2 is SQIVND (reference sequence). CDR3 length: 12 amino acids. Here the CDR3 DNA reads TGTGCCAGTAGTTTACAGGCCCGGCCCCAGCATTTT. Its protein is CASSLQARPQHF.

The V gene is TRBV6-2 or TRBV6-3, the J gene TRBJ1-6; 8 bases are a match to TRBD1. The CDR3 is 14 amino acids. The V gene end was trimmed by 2 bases and the J gene end by 7 bases; junction bases not matched to a gene: 1. Per the germline V gene, CDR1 is MNHEY and CDR2 is SVGEGT. The chain's CDR3 is CASSYGTGNSPLHF. Written as DNA, the CDR3 is TGTGCCAGCAGTTACGGGACAGGAAATTCACCCCTCCACTTT.